This T cell receptor beta chain was profiled in a study of CD8 T cells in Susac syndrome. At the level of the study: Active disease was present in roughly six of the sequenced Susac syndrome patients, whereas roughly 8 of them were in remission. Susac syndrome patients were untreated, on corticosteroids with some adding intravenous immunoglobulin, or on intravenous immunoglobulin only.

Peripheral blood CD8+ and CD4+ T cells were profiled by TCR beta sequencing. Negative isolation yielded CD8+ and CD4+ T cells; FACS enriched TEMRA cells. Germline V lookup: CDR1 LGHDT, CDR2 YNNKEL (reference sequence). CDR3 length: 12 amino acids. The V end lost 0 bases, the J end lost 8 bases, and 6 bases lay between the germline ends. Reverse transcription of roughly 0.45 to 1 ug RNA was performed with random hexamers. TCRdb re-analysed the immunoSEQ multiplex PCR reads in MiXCR, keeping a single row per CDR3 protein. The sample records roughly 220,000 distinct CDR3 sequences, approximately 94% being singletons.

V and J are TRBV3-1 and TRBJ2-3; D is uncertain. The sample was CD4+ T cells from PBMCs. The TCR was taken from a human donor with Susac syndrome. CDR3 sequence (DNA): TGTGCCAGCAGCCAAGATCGCTTTACGCAGTATTTT. Residues: CASSQDRFTQYF.